These 23 T cell receptor beta chains originate from one sample sequenced in a study of early T cells in non-severe SARS-CoV-2 infection. A single record per CDR3 protein comes from TCRdb applying MiXCR to the 5' RACE reads. This sample has tens of thousands of distinct CDR3 sequences; 12% occur once, and the top ten carry about 1%. Material: whole blood, obtained at baseline. The origin of the receptors is an adult who was a healthcare worker with PCR-confirmed SARS-CoV-2 infection or an uninfected control (not recorded which). The donor label of this sample is uncertain.

A few counts support this clonotype. The chain joins TRBV12-2 to TRBJ2-7; TRBD1, the table's D call, lacks a check against the DNA. TRBV12-2 is given as a pseudogene. The CDR3 is 14 amino acids. This CDR3 is CASRGRDLDYEQYV. In nucleotides, the CDR3 is TGTGCAAGTCGCGGGCGGGACCTAGACTACGAGCAGTACGTC.

Ten or more counts support this clonotype. This chain connects TRBV12-3 or TRBV12-4 to TRBJ1-5; D gene ambiguous. The CDR3 has 14 residues. V lost 6 bases and J 2 bases, leaving 11 bases between the germline ends. The CDR3 here is CASRQALRNQPQHF. Here the CDR3 DNA reads TGTGCCAGCAGGCAGGCCCTTCGCAATCAGCCCCAGCATTTT.

This clonotype was observed many times. V usage is TRBV7-8 and J usage is TRBJ2-2, with TRBD2 matching over 13 bases. The V gene end was trimmed by 5 bases and the J gene end by 4 bases; junction bases not matched to a gene: 1. CDR1 and CDR2 (germline): SGHVS, FQNEAQ. The CDR3 totals 15 residues. The CDR3 region has the DNA TGTGCCAGCAGCCGGACTAGCGGGGGCACCGGGGAGCTGTTTTTT. Translation: CASSRTSGGTGELFF.

This clonotype was recorded many times. V usage is TRBV12-3 or TRBV12-4 and J usage is TRBJ1-1, with D perhaps matching TRBD1 (5 bases). V was pared by 6 bases and J by 4 bases, with 12 bases between. The CDR3 runs to 13 residues. CDR3 protein: CASSKWGGTEAFF. CDR3 sequence (DNA): TGTGCCAGCAGCAAATGGGGGGGCACTGAAGCTTTCTTT.

The chain employs TRBV10-1 and TRBJ1-2; D gene unclear. Trimming took off 0 bases at V and 8 bases at J, with 10 bases between the two ends. CDR3 length: 13 residues. Germline values: CDR1 WNHNN, CDR2 SYGVQD (reference sequence). This chain's CDR3 is CASSESQDRGYTF. As DNA, the CDR3 is TGCGCCAGCAGTGAGTCCCAGGATCGCGGCTACACCTTC.

This clonotype has a handful of counts. The V and J genes are TRBV12-3 or TRBV12-4 and TRBJ1-5; D call uncertain. The V end was cut by 2 bases, the J end by 3 bases, with 11 bases between. The CDR3 is made up of 15 amino acids. CDR3 region: CASSLSEQNNQPQHF. In nucleotides, the CDR3 is TGTGCCAGCAGTTTATCCGAGCAGAACAATCAGCCCCAGCATTTT.

This clonotype was recorded a few times. The gene calls are TRBV6-1 and TRBJ1-2; D ambiguous. The CDR3 length is 11 residues. Germline assignment: CDR1 MNHNS and CDR2 SASEGT. V lost 5 bases to trimming and J lost 8 bases, with 9 bases between them. The CDR3 sequence: CASSHSLGYTF. The CDR3 bases are TGTGCCAGCAGTCATAGCCTGGGCTACACCTTC.

Within the sample, this clonotype is medium-sized. The chain has TRBV7-3 and TRBJ2-5; 12 positions match TRBD2. This CDR3 has 15 amino acids. Germline values: CDR1 SGHTA, CDR2 FQGTGA. Trimming at V came to 7 bases and at J to 5 bases, leaving 8 bases not matched to a gene. The chain's CDR3 is CASTSSGGASETQYF. As DNA, the CDR3 is TGTGCCAGCACCTCTAGCGGGGGGGCCTCTGAGACCCAGTACTTC.

The gene calls are TRBV7-2 and TRBJ1-2; D gene ambiguous. This CDR3 comprises 13 residues. Germline lookup yields CDR1 SGHTA and CDR2 FQGNSA. V lost 5 bases, J lost 5 bases, and 12 bases lay in between. Here the CDR3 DNA reads TGTGCCAGCAGCGCAGCGAGAGGGTATGGCTACACCTTC. Translation: CASSAARGYGYTF.

The J gene is TRBJ2-1, the V gene TRBV19, with 14 bases that match TRBD2. CDR1 and CDR2 (germline): LNHDA, SQIVND (reference sequence). V shed 3 bases, J shed 1 base, and the junction held 5 bases outside the gene matches. The CDR3 is 18 residues long. CDR3 residues: CASSIRTSGGPSYNEQFF. The CDR3 bases are TGTGCCAGTAGTATCCGGACTAGCGGGGGGCCTTCCTACAATGAGCAGTTCTTC.

The chain carries TRBV3-1 and TRBJ2-3; D unresolved. Trimming removed 2 bases from V and 3 bases from J, with 6 bases in between. Germline loops: CDR1 LGHDT, CDR2 YNNKEL (reference sequence). There are 13 residues in the CDR3. The CDR3 region is CASSQPPTDTQYF. Here the CDR3 DNA reads TGTGCCAGCAGCCAACCCCCAACAGATACGCAGTATTTT.

This clonotype is a singleton in its sample. This chain links TRBV12-3 or TRBV12-4 with TRBJ1-4; tentatively, D is TRBD1 (5 bases). V lost 6 bases and J lost 7, with 12 bases in between. The CDR3 loop spans 13 amino acids. The CDR3 coding sequence is TGTGCCAGCAGCCCGTTAAGGGGTGAAAAACTGTTTTTT. The encoded protein is CASSPLRGEKLFF.

This clonotype was counted at least ten times. The V call is TRBV7-2, the J call TRBJ1-3, with D perhaps TRBD1 (5 bases). CDR1 and CDR2 from the germline V gene are SGHTA and FQGNSA. V was cut by 8 bases and J by 1 base, with 12 bases left in between. This CDR3 has 14 amino acids. CDR3: CASLWGSSGNTIYF. The CDR3 coding sequence is TGTGCCAGCCTTTGGGGGAGTTCTGGAAACACCATATATTTT.

This clonotype was observed many times. The chain is built from TRBV20-1 and TRBJ1-3; D ambiguous. Trimming stripped 3 bases from V and 0 bases from J, with 15 bases between. Germline CDR1 and CDR2: DFQATT and SNEGSKA (reference sequence). The CDR3 spans 16 residues. The CDR3 protein is CSARDVGRSSGNTIYF. CDR3 coding DNA: TGCAGTGCTAGGGATGTGGGCCGGTCCTCTGGAAACACCATATATTTT.

The J gene is TRBJ2-2, the V gene TRBV9; weak D call: TRBD1 (5 bases). CDR3 length equals 16 residues. Germline CDR1 reads SGDLS; CDR2 reads YYNGEE. Between the trimmed V and J ends, which lost 4 bases and 0 bases, there was a span of 13 bases. Here the CDR3 reads CASSPLGLTNTGELFF. CDR3 coding DNA: TGTGCCAGCAGCCCCCTGGGGCTGACGAACACCGGGGAGCTGTTTTTT.

The chain is built from TRBV6-9 and TRBJ2-1; 7 bases fit TRBD1. The J segment lost 3 bases and the V segment lost 3 bases, leaving 11 bases of the junction unmatched. Germline V gene lookup returns CDR1 MNHGY and CDR2 SVAAGI. This CDR3 region has 17 residues. As DNA, the CDR3 is TGTGCCAGCAGTTACACCCAGACAGGGACCCACTACAATGAGCAGTTCTTC. Residues: CASSYTQTGTHYNEQFF.

The rearrangement links TRBV2 to TRBJ2-2; the D is unclear. Germline CDR1 is SNHLY and CDR2 is FYNNEI. V was trimmed by 7 bases and J by 0 bases, leaving 12 bases between them. This CDR3 spans 15 amino acids. Here the CDR3 DNA reads TGTGCCAGCAATGTACGTTCCTCGAACACCGGGGAGCTGTTTTTT. The encoded protein is CASNVRSSNTGELFF.

The J gene is TRBJ2-3, the V gene TRBV20-1, with 8 bases fitting TRBD2. V lost 0 bases to trimming and J lost 3 bases; unmatched junction nucleotides: 5. Germline loops: CDR1 DFQATT, CDR2 SNEGSKA (reference sequence). CDR3 size: 15 residues. DNA of the CDR3: TGCAGTGCTAGAGATACCCAGCGGGGGACAGATACGCAGTATTTT. Protein sequence: CSARDTQRGTDTQYF.

The chain uses TRBV19 and TRBJ2-4; TRBD1 matches at 11 bases. The CDR3 spans 16 residues. The germline V gene encodes CDR1 LNHDA and CDR2 SQIVND (reference sequence). V gave up 5 bases and J gave up 5 bases; unmatched junction bases: 8. The CDR3 sequence: CASSGQGAPPQNIQYF. The CDR3 bases are TGTGCCAGTAGTGGACAGGGGGCGCCCCCCCAAAACATTCAGTACTTC.

This clonotype was seen more than once but under ten times. The chain employs TRBV11-3 and TRBJ2-5; D might be TRBD1 or TRBD2, each matching 6 bases. The CDR3 spans 16 residues. V lost 1 base and J 5 bases, leaving 17 bases between the germline ends. Germline V lookup: CDR1 SGHNT, CDR2 YENEEA. This CDR3 is CASSLVFTGARETQYF. CDR3 coding DNA: TGTGCCAGCAGCTTAGTATTCACGGGGGCGCGGGAGACCCAGTACTTC.

There are a few counts of this clonotype. This rearrangement joins TRBV6-2 or TRBV6-3 to TRBJ2-5; weak D call: TRBD2 (6 bases). V was trimmed by 2 bases and J by 4 bases, leaving 11 bases between them. CDR1 and CDR2 (germline): MNHEY, SVGEGT. CDR3 length: 14 amino acids. The CDR3 reads CASSYRRGGETQYF. The CDR3 DNA reads as TGTGCCAGCAGTTACAGGAGGGGCGGAGAGACCCAGTACTTC.

This clonotype was found a few times. The genes are TRBV5-1 and TRBJ2-2; D may be TRBD1 or TRBD2 (6 bases each). The V gene lost 1 base and the J gene lost 5 bases, with 12 bases spanning the gap. Looked up from germline, CDR1 is SGHRS and CDR2 is YFSETQ. The CDR3 is 15 residues long. The CDR3 nucleotides read TGCGCCAGCAGCTTGCCGGGGGCGGGAACCGGGGAGCTGTTTTTT. This codes for CASSLPGAGTGELFF.

This clonotype was counted at least ten times. J is TRBJ1-2 and V is TRBV28; D is perhaps TRBD1 (6 bases). CDR1 MDHEN and CDR2 SYDVKM come from the germline V gene. This CDR3 has 14 residues. Trimming shortened V by 6 bases and J by 8 bases, and 19 bases separated the two germline ends. The CDR3 spells CASSTTLWDTGYTF. CDR3 nucleotides: TGTGCCAGCAGCACTACGCTTTGGGACACCGGCTACACCTTC.